The 19 T cell receptor beta chains below were found in one sample sequenced in a study of T cell responses to AZD1222 COVID-19 vaccine. Repertoires were generated with immunoSEQ multiplex PCR, while TCRdb's copy carries only in-frame clones and drops some. The sample gives fewer than 200,000 clones, around 92% of which show up once; roughly 10% is in the top ten. Sequenced here: peripheral blood, sampled on day 0 of AZD1222 vaccination. These receptors all come from an adult in good health.

The gene calls are TRBV10-3 and TRBJ2-3, with a weak D call TRBD2 (5 bases). The V and J ends lost 6 bases and 9 bases respectively, with 10 bases between them. Germline lookup yields CDR1 ENHRY and CDR2 SYGVKD. The CDR3 totals 11 residues. CDR3 in amino acids: CAIRGLWTQYF. The CDR3 coding sequence is TGTGCCATCAGAGGACTGTGGACGCAGTATTTT.

This chain uses TRBV4-1 with TRBJ2-5; unclear D gene. Trimming took 4 bases from V and 4 from J, leaving 7 bases between them. In germline, CDR1 is MGHRA, CDR2 YSYEKL. CDR3 length: 12 amino acids. The CDR3 DNA reads as TGCGCCAGCAGCCCTACGGGAGAGACCCAGTACTTC. Translation gives CASSPTGETQYF.

This clone was seen only once. This chain uses TRBV20-1 with TRBJ1-4; D unresolved. With 5 bases removed from V and 5 bases from J, the gap between germline ends came to 6 bases. This CDR3 comprises 11 residues. Germline V CDR1 and CDR2: DFQATT, SNEGSKA (reference sequence). The CDR3 region is CSAWVNEKLFF. The CDR3 DNA reads as TGCAGTGCTTGGGTGAATGAAAAACTGTTTTTT.

The chain carries TRBV3-1 (or the pseudogene TRBV3-2) and TRBJ2-2, with 8 bases identical to TRBD2. J lost 7 bases, V lost 11 bases, and 12 bases had no gene match. The CDR3 contains 14 residues. Germline V CDR1 and CDR2: LGHDT, YNNKEL (reference sequence). CDR3 loop: CAAQGGRLNGELFF. CDR3 bases: TGTGCCGCTCAGGGCGGGAGGCTCAACGGGGAGCTGTTTTTT.

The chain uses TRBV12-3 or TRBV12-4 and TRBJ2-5; maybe TRBD1 (5 bases). Trimming pared 7 bases from V and 7 bases from J, leaving 16 bases between. The CDR3 runs 13 residues. The CDR3 nucleotides read TGTGCCAGCACCCCCTCTGACAGAGGGACCCAGTACTTC. Protein product: CASTPSDRGTQYF.

The V and J genes are TRBV29-1 and TRBJ1-3; weak D call: TRBD1 (5 bases). Trimming cost V 4 bases and J 0 bases, with 10 bases left between them. Germline CDR1 is SQVTM and CDR2 is ANQGSEA. CDR3 length: 14 amino acids. CDR3 bases: TGCAGCGTTGTAGGACATGGCTCTGGAAACACCATATATTTT. Translating gives CSVVGHGSGNTIYF.

The rearrangement links TRBV6-6 to TRBJ2-1; D may be TRBD1 (6 bases). V was pared by 6 bases and J by 8 bases, with 17 bases between. The CDR3 consists of 14 residues. Germline V gene lookup returns CDR1 MNHNY and CDR2 SVGAGI (reference sequence). Here the CDR3 reads CASSTDREQYEQFF. For the CDR3, the DNA is TGTGCCAGCAGCACGGACAGAGAACAATATGAGCAGTTCTTC.

This sequence joins TRBV2 and TRBJ1-5; D is undetermined. Trimming left V 2 bases short and J 4 bases short, with 15 bases between. Per germline, CDR1 SNHLY and CDR2 FYNNEI. CDR3 length: 16 amino acids. CDR3 amino acids: CASSERLIGLNQPQHF. In nucleotides, the CDR3 is TGTGCCAGCAGTGAAAGGCTGATAGGTCTTAATCAGCCCCAGCATTTT.

The chain couples TRBV3-1 (or the pseudogene TRBV3-2) to TRBJ2-2; the D is unclear. CDR1 and CDR2 (germline): LGHDT, YNNKEL (reference sequence). The CDR3 consists of 12 residues. Trimming shortened V by 4 bases and J by 7 bases, and 7 bases separated the two germline ends. The CDR3 DNA follows: TGTGCCAGCAGCCCCAAATGCGGGGAGCTGTTTTTT. Translation: CASSPKCGELFF.

The rearrangement joins TRBV20-1 to TRBJ1-1; D is unresolved. The CDR3 spans 11 residues. Germline V gives CDR1 DFQATT, CDR2 SNEGSKA (reference sequence). The germline V and J ends were trimmed by 6 bases and 5 bases, with 10 bases remaining between them. The DNA for the CDR3 is TGCAGTGCCATTCGACAAACTGAAGCTTTCTTT. Protein: CSAIRQTEAFF.

This chain links TRBV5-5 with TRBJ1-2; no clear D gene. V lost 2 bases to trimming and J lost 5 bases, with 19 bases between them. CDR3 length equals 16 residues. Looked up from germline, CDR1 is SGHKS and CDR2 is YYEKEE (reference sequence). Here the CDR3 reads CASSFGRALDLYGYTF. CDR3 in DNA: TGTGCCAGCAGCTTCGGACGCGCCCTGGACCTTTATGGCTACACCTTC.

The chain has TRBV2 and TRBJ2-5; either TRBD1 or TRBD2 may supply D (5 bases each). The CDR3 consists of 17 residues. Germline V gives CDR1 SNHLY, CDR2 FYNNEI. V was clipped by 3 bases and J by 4 bases, with 21 bases between them. CDR3 amino acids: CASSEWADLSGGETQYF. In DNA form, the CDR3 reads TGTGCCAGCAGTGAGTGGGCCGACCTCTCTGGGGGAGAGACCCAGTACTTC.

V and J are TRBV6-2 or TRBV6-3 and TRBJ2-1, with TRBD2 identical over 14 bases. The CDR3 consists of 16 residues. The germline gives CDR1 MNHEY, CDR2 SVGEGT. The junction had 6 bases not matched to a gene; V was cut back by 5 bases and J by 6 bases. The CDR3 sequence: CASSDPGLAGGNEQFF. CDR3 in DNA: TGTGCCAGCAGTGACCCCGGACTAGCGGGGGGCAATGAGCAGTTCTTC.

V is TRBV5-1 and J is TRBJ2-1; TRBD2 aligns across 7 bases. The CDR3 runs 14 residues. The germline CDR1 and CDR2 sequences are SGHRS and YFSETQ. V trimming: 4 bases; J trimming: 3 bases; junction bases outside the gene matches: 4. In DNA form, the CDR3 reads TGCGCCAGCAGCGCCGGGACTAACTACAATGAGCAGTTCTTC. Translated: CASSAGTNYNEQFF.

The sample holds a few counts of this clone. V usage is TRBV2 and J usage is TRBJ2-2, with D uncertain. The CDR3 contains 12 residues. V shed 2 bases and J shed 9 bases, with 7 bases lying between them. Germline V CDR1 and CDR2: SNHLY, FYNNEI. CDR3 bases: TGTGCCAGCAGTGAATTGATCTGGGAGCTGTTTTTT. As protein: CASSELIWELFF.

This clone occurred once. This chain connects TRBV3-1 (or the pseudogene TRBV3-2) to TRBJ2-1; D is uncertain. V lost 4 bases and J lost 2, with 9 bases in between. Germline values: CDR1 LGHDT, CDR2 YNNKEL (reference sequence). The CDR3 covers 14 residues. CDR3 amino acids: CASSPFEAYNEQFF. The CDR3 nucleotides read TGTGCCAGCAGCCCCTTTGAGGCCTACAATGAGCAGTTCTTC.

The chain employs TRBV19 and TRBJ2-2; 10 bases fit TRBD2. The germline CDR1 and CDR2 sequences are LNHDA and SQIVND (reference sequence). V was clipped by 3 bases and J by 5 bases; unmatched bases: 6. The CDR3 has 16 residues. CDR3 in DNA: TGTGCCAGTAGTATCATAGCGGGAGGCAGGACCGGGGAGCTGTTTTTT. This gives the protein CASSIIAGGRTGELFF.

As DNA, the CDR3 is TGTGCCAGCAGCGTAGGGGGACGGAGAGGTACGAATGAGCAGTTCTTC. This gives the protein CASSVGGRRGTNEQFF. J is TRBJ2-1 and V is TRBV9, with D perhaps matching TRBD1 or TRBD2 (5 bases each). V gave up 0 bases and J gave up 7 bases, with 17 bases separating them. This CDR3 is 16 amino acids long. Per germline, CDR1 SGDLS and CDR2 YYNGEE.

V usage is TRBV27 and J usage is TRBJ2-5; 16 nucleotides agree with TRBD2. Unmatched junction bases numbered 5, after V lost 2 bases and J lost 5 bases. CDR3 length equals 17 residues. CDR1 and CDR2 from the germline V gene are MNHEY and SMNVEV (reference sequence). The CDR3 bases are TGTGCCAGCAGTTTAAAGGGACTAGCGGGGGGGCTTGAGACCCAGTACTTC. It codes for CASSLKGLAGGLETQYF.